The entry below describes one T cell receptor (beta chain). The target antigen is unknown. Time point of the sample: persistent/refractory GD, antithyroid drugs over 5 years with positive TRAb. There was RNA extracted from PBMCs, and the TCR library was made from it. Graves' disease diagnoses used American Thyroid Association guidelines. There are 15 residues in the CDR3. Per germline, CDR1 MNHNY and CDR2 SVGAGI (reference sequence). The V end lost 0 bases, the J end lost 4 bases, and 12 bases lay between the germline ends. The sample comes from a study of regulatory T cells in long-lasting Graves disease. The study, taken as a whole, reports: The persistent group shared about 2,700 public clonotypes, more than the 966 shared by new patients.

The TCR beta library used iRepertoire HTBI primers with Arm-PCR amplification of CDR3. Original data processing: Throughout the samples, researchers identified 62 TRBV and roughly 13 TRBJ segments. TCRdb re-called the multiplex PCR reads with MiXCR, one entry per CDR3 protein. These V and J calls originate from TCRdb's pipeline instead of the authors' own analysis. The sample records about 400,000 distinct CDR3 sequences, less than 25% being singletons. This chain connects TRBV6-6 to TRBJ1-1; the D is unclear. The sample in question was peripheral blood mononuclear cells (PBMCs), obtained when the disease was refractory, from a patient treated with antithyroid drugs. This TCR was recovered from a female donor with Graves disease. The CDR3, as DNA: TGTGCCAGCAGTTACTCGATTGTGGGGAGCACTGAAGCTTTCTTT. Its translation: CASSYSIVGSTEAFF.